Each of the 20 T cell receptor beta chains below was sequenced from the same sample in a study of OX40 agonist ivuxolimab in advanced cancers. Data came from immunoSEQ multiplex PCR; TCRdb stores just in-frame clones and leaves some out. This table has about 73,000 clones, 65% to 90% appearing once. Sample: CD4+ or CD8+ T cells sorted from blood, taken in a trial of the OX40 agonist ivuxolimab. The receptors come from an adult with an advanced solid tumor such as melanoma, head and neck, liver or kidney cancer.

The CDR3 sequence is CASSGGSEAFF. DNA of the CDR3: TGTGCCAGCAGCGGGGGGAGTGAAGCTTTCTTT. V gene TRBV11-3 combines with J gene TRBJ1-1, with D possibly being TRBD1 (5 bases). Trimming removed 5 bases at V and 7 bases at J, with 8 bases between. Germline CDR1 is SGHNT and CDR2 is YENEEA. The CDR3 totals 11 residues.

This clone was counted only a few times. The chain links TRBV9 to TRBJ2-1, with a weak D call TRBD2 (5 bases). CDR3 length equals 14 residues. The germline V gene encodes CDR1 SGDLS and CDR2 YYNGEE. V was trimmed by 0 bases and J by 4 bases, leaving 8 bases between them. The CDR3 DNA reads as TGTGCCAGCAGCGTAGGGAGGCTTTACAATGAGCAGTTCTTC. Translation gives CASSVGRLYNEQFF.

This rearrangement joins TRBV30 to TRBJ2-7; 7 bases map to TRBD2. With 2 bases clipped from V and 3 bases from J, the junction kept 7 bases outside the gene matches. CDR1 GTSNPN and CDR2 SVGIG come from the germline V gene (reference sequence). The CDR3 covers 14 residues. The CDR3 is CAWSRVGTIYEQYF. For the CDR3, the DNA is TGTGCCTGGAGTCGAGTTGGGACTATCTACGAGCAGTACTTC.

In regard to this clone: The sample has other DNA sequences that encode this CDR3 too. The rearrangement joins TRBV19 to TRBJ1-5; 7 bases agree with TRBD1. V dropped 8 bases and J dropped 2; count of bases not matched to a gene: 3. The CDR3 length is 13 residues. The germline gives CDR1 LNHDA, CDR2 SQIVND (reference sequence). DNA of the CDR3: TGTGCCAGTTCACAGGGGCGCAATCAGCCCCAGCATTTT. Encoded protein: CASSQGRNQPQHF. Full variable domain (rest looked up from reference TRBV19 and TRBJ1-5): DGGITQSPKYLFRKEGQNVTLSCEQNLNHDAMYWYRQDPGQGLRLIYYSQIVNDFQKGDIAEGYSVSREKKESFPLTVTSAQKNPTAFYLCASSQGRNQPQHFGDGTRLSIL.

The chain employs TRBV14 and TRBJ1-6, with D tentatively TRBD1 (5 bases). The V end lost 1 base, the J end lost 6 bases, and 10 bases lay between the germline ends. The CDR3 length is 15 residues. The V gene's germline CDR1 is SGHDN and CDR2 FVKESK. The CDR3 DNA sequence: TGTGCCAGCAGCCAAGTCAGGGTCGGTAATTCACCCCTCCACTTT. Protein sequence: CASSQVRVGNSPLHF.

The genes are TRBV19 and TRBJ2-2; the D call may be TRBD1 or TRBD2 (5 bases each). The CDR3 has 15 residues. With 3 bases removed from V and 6 bases from J, the gap between germline ends came to 14 bases. Germline lookup yields CDR1 LNHDA and CDR2 SQIVND (reference sequence). The CDR3 region is CASSIRPGSPGELFF. CDR3 DNA: TGTGCCAGTAGTATTAGGCCAGGGAGCCCCGGGGAGCTGTTTTTT. Full variable domain (missing parts from reference TRBV19 and TRBJ2-2): DGGITQSPKYLFRKEGQNVTLSCEQNLNHDAMYWYRQDPGQGLRLIYYSQIVNDFQKGDIAEGYSVSREKKESFPLTVTSAQKNPTAFYLCASSIRPGSPGELFFGEGSRLTVL.

The CDR3 protein is CASKEIRGVNQPQHF. The CDR3 bases are TGTGCCAGTAAAGAAATCCGGGGTGTCAATCAGCCCCAGCATTTT. J is TRBJ1-5 and V is TRBV2, with D hard to call. The length of the CDR3 is 15 residues. Looked up from germline, CDR1 is SNHLY and CDR2 is FYNNEI. The germline V and J ends were trimmed by 9 bases and 3 bases, with 18 bases remaining between them.

The V gene is TRBV11-2, the J gene TRBJ2-5; D is unclear. Trimming removed 2 bases from V and 5 bases from J, with 9 bases in between. Germline V gives CDR1 SGHAT, CDR2 FQNNGV. The length of the CDR3 is 13 residues. CDR3: CASSLQQWETQYF. CDR3 sequence (DNA): TGTGCCAGCAGCTTACAGCAATGGGAGACCCAGTACTTC.

This chain connects TRBV12-5 to TRBJ1-4; D is unclear. This CDR3 contains 13 residues. Between the trimmed V and J ends, which lost 5 bases and 4 bases, there was a span of 8 bases. CDR1 and CDR2 from the germline V gene are LGHNT and FRNRAP. CDR3 in DNA: TGTGCTAGTGGTCCCGGAGATAATGAAAAACTGTTTTTT. Protein product: CASGPGDNEKLFF.

The rearrangement uses TRBV5-1 and TRBJ2-5; D is perhaps TRBD1 (6 bases). Germline CDR1 SGHRS, CDR2 YFSETQ. The CDR3 consists of 14 residues. The V gene lost 4 bases and the J gene lost 1 base, with 11 bases spanning the gap. CDR3 amino acids: CASSDRNVQETQYF. CDR3 nucleotide sequence: TGCGCCAGCAGCGACAGGAACGTCCAAGAGACCCAGTACTTC.

This clone was seen more than once but under ten times. The chain combines TRBV4-1 with TRBJ2-2; 7 bases map to TRBD2. CDR1 is MGHRA and CDR2 is YSYEKL in the germline V gene. The CDR3 length is 13 residues. After removal of 4 bases from V and 5 bases from J, the junction contained 1 base not matched to a gene. The CDR3 coding sequence is TGCGCCAGCAGCCGGCGGGAGACCGGGGAGCTGTTTTTT. Encoded protein: CASSRRETGELFF.

V gene TRBV19 combines with J gene TRBJ2-1; the D is unclear. V was shortened by 3 bases and J by 7 bases, with 7 bases between the two germline ends. The germline gives CDR1 LNHDA, CDR2 SQIVND (reference sequence). There are 12 residues in the CDR3. In DNA form, the CDR3 reads TGTGCCAGTAGTATTTCCGCGAATGAGCAGTTCTTC. This codes for CASSISANEQFF.

This clone was counted once. The chain links TRBV4-3 to TRBJ1-4, with 7 bases aligning to TRBD1. The germline CDR1 and CDR2 sequences are LGHNA and YSLEER. CDR3 length: 15 amino acids. Unmatched junction bases numbered 2, after V lost 4 bases and J lost 0 bases. The CDR3 DNA reads TGCGCCAGCAGCCGACAGGGCCCAACTAATGAAAAACTGTTTTTT. This encodes CASSRQGPTNEKLFF.

V is TRBV11-3 and J is TRBJ2-1; a weak D match, TRBD2 (6 bases). V was clipped by 0 bases and J by 5 bases, with 8 bases between them. The CDR3 totals 14 residues. CDR1 and CDR2 (germline): SGHNT, YENEEA. The chain's CDR3 is CASSLEAGHNEQFF. As DNA, the CDR3 is TGTGCCAGCAGCTTAGAGGCGGGGCACAATGAGCAGTTCTTC.

The chain carries TRBV18 and TRBJ1-1; D call uncertain. CDR1 is KGHSH and CDR2 is LQKENI in the germline V gene. The length of the CDR3 is 13 residues. V was trimmed by 2 bases and J by 1 base, leaving 5 bases between them. CDR3 nucleotide sequence: TGTGCCAGCTCACCAGACTGGAACACTGAAGCTTTCTTT. Translation: CASSPDWNTEAFF.

The CDR3 DNA reads as TGTGCCAGCAGCGCAGGGCCTAGCGGGACCATCACAGATACGCAGTATTTT. It codes for CASSAGPSGTITDTQYF. The chain couples TRBV9 to TRBJ2-3; 9 bases fit TRBD2. Germline-derived CDR1 and CDR2 are SGDLS and YYNGEE. The CDR3 runs to 17 residues. The V segment lost 3 bases and the J segment 2 bases; nucleotides outside the gene matches: 10. Drawing the rest from reference TRBV9 and TRBJ2-3, the complete variable domain is DSGVTQTPKHLITATGQRVTLRCSPRSGDLSVYWYQQSLDQGLQFLIQYYNGEERAKGNILERFSAQQFPDLHSELNLSSLELGDSALYFCASSAGPSGTITDTQYFGPGTRLTVL.

The chain links TRBV6-5 to TRBJ1-2; no clear D gene. The length of the CDR3 is 13 residues. V was pared by 0 bases and J by 6 bases, with 8 bases between. Germline loops: CDR1 MNHEY, CDR2 SVGAGI. As DNA, the CDR3 is TGTGCCAGCAGTTACTCTGGGCAGGATGGCTACACCTTC. Translating gives CASSYSGQDGYTF.

On this clone itself: The same CDR3 is also encoded by other DNA sequences in this sample. This chain joins TRBV28 and TRBJ2-7, with D possibly TRBD2 on 5 matching bases. CDR1 is MDHEN and CDR2 is SYDVKM in the germline V gene. The V end lost 2 bases, the J end lost 3 bases, and 5 bases lay between the germline ends. The CDR3 has 12 residues. In nucleotides, the CDR3 is TGTGCCAGCAGTTTAGCGGGCTACGAGCAGTACTTC. Its translation is CASSLAGYEQYF.

The V gene is TRBV25-1, the J gene TRBJ1-2; D may be TRBD1 (5 bases). This CDR3 has 12 amino acids. Trimming took 3 bases from V and 6 from J, leaving 8 bases between them. Germline V gene lookup returns CDR1 MGHDK and CDR2 SYGVNS. CDR3 coding DNA: TGTGCCAGCAGTGATCGGGGGGATGGCTACACCTTC. Translated, it gives CASSDRGDGYTF.

The genes are TRBV19 and TRBJ2-3; possibly TRBD2 for D (6 bases). V was clipped by 1 base and J by 6 bases, with 8 bases between them. The CDR3 totals 13 residues. From germline, CDR1 is LNHDA and CDR2 SQIVND (reference sequence). The CDR3 DNA reads TGTGCCAGTAGTATAGCGGGGGAGGATACGCAGTATTTT. This sequence encodes CASSIAGEDTQYF.